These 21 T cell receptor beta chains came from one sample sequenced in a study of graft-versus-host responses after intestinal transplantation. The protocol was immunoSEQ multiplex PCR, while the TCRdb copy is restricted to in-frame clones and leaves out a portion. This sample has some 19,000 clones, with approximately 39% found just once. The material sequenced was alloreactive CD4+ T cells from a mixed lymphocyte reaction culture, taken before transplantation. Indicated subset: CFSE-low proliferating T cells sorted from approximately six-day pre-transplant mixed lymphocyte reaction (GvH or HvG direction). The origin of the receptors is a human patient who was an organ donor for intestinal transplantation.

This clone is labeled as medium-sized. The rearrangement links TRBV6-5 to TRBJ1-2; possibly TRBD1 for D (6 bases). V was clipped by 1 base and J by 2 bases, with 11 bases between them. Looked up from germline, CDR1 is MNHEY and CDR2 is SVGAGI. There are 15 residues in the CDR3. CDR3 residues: CASSYWGGANYGYTF. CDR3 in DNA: TGTGCCAGCAGTTACTGGGGGGGGGCCAACTATGGCTACACCTTC.

The CDR3 spells CAISDSRGSSYNEQFF. The DNA of the CDR3 is TGTGCCATCAGTGATTCCCGCGGGAGCTCCTACAATGAGCAGTTCTTC. This chain links TRBV10-3 with TRBJ2-1, with 7 bases lining up with TRBD2. CDR3 length: 16 residues. Germline-derived CDR1 and CDR2 are ENHRY and SYGVKD. V dropped 3 bases and J dropped 0; count of bases not matched to a gene: 5.

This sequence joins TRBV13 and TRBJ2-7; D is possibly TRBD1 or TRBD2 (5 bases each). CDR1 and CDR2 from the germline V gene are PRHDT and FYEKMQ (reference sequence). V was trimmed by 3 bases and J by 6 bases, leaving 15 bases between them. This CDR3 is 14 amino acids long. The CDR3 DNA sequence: TGTGCCAGCAGCTTTGCAACGGGGCCCTCCGAGCAGTACTTC. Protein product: CASSFATGPSEQYF.

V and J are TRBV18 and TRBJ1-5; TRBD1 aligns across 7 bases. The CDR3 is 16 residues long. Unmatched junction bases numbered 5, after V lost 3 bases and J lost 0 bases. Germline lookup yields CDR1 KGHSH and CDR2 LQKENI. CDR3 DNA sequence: TGTGCCAGCTCACCCTTTGGACAGGATAGCAATCAGCCCCAGCATTTT. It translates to CASSPFGQDSNQPQHF. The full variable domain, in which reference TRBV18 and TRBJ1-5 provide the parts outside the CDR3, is NAGVMQNPRHLVRRRGQEARLRCSPMKGHSHVYWYRQLPEEGLKFMVYLQKENIIDESGMPKERFSAEFPKEGPSILRIQQVVRGDSAAYFCASSPFGQDSNQPQHFGDGTRLSIL.

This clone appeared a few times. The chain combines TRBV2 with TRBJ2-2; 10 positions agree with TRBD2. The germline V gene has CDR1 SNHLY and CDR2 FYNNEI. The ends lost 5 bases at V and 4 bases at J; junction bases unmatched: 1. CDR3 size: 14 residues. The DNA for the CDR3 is TGTGCCAGCAGTTCTAGCGGGAGCACCGGGGAGCTGTTTTTT. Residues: CASSSSGSTGELFF.

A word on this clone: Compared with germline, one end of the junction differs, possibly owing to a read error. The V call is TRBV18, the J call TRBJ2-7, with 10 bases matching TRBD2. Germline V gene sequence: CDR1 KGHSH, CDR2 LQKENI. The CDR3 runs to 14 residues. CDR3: CANSPGLAKGERYF. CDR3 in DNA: TGTGCCAACTCCCCGGGACTAGCGAAAGGAGAGCGGTACTTC.

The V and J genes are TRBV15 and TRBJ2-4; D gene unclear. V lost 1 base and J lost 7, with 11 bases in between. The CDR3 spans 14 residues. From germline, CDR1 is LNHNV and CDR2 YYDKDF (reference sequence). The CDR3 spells CATSRGLAHNIQYF. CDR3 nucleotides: TGTGCCACCAGCAGAGGTCTGGCCCACAACATTCAGTACTTC.

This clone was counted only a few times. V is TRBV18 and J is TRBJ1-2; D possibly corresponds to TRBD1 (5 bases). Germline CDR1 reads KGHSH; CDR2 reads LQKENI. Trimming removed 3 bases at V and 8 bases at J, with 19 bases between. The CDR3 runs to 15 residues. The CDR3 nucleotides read TGTGCCAGCTCACCGACCCCCCAGGGTCGTCTGGGCTACACCTTC. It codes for CASSPTPQGRLGYTF.

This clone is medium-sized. The CDR3 here is CASSLAYESGYTF. The CDR3 DNA reads as TGTGCCAGCAGCTTGGCATACGAGAGTGGCTACACCTTC. V is TRBV5-6 and J is TRBJ1-2, with D hard to call. The germline V gene has CDR1 SGHDT and CDR2 YYEEEE. This CDR3 has 13 residues. Trimming removed 0 bases at V and 7 bases at J, with 10 bases between.

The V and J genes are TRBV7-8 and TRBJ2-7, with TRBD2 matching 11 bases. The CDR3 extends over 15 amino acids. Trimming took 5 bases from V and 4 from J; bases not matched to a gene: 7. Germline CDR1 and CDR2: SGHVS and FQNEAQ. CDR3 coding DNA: TGTGCCAGCAGCCCGAGACTAGCGGGGCATTACGAGCAGTACTTC. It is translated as CASSPRLAGHYEQYF.

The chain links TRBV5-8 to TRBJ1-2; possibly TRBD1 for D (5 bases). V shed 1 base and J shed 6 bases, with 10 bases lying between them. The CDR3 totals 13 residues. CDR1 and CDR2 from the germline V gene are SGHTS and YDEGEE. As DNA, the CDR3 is TGTGCCAGCAGCTTGAGGGGATCCCATGGCTACACCTTC. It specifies CASSLRGSHGYTF.

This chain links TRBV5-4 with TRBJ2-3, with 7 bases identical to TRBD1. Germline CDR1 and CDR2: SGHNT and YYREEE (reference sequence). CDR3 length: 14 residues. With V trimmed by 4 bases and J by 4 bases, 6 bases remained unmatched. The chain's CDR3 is CASSNRQGADTQYF. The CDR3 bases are TGTGCCAGCAGCAACAGACAGGGCGCAGATACGCAGTATTTT.

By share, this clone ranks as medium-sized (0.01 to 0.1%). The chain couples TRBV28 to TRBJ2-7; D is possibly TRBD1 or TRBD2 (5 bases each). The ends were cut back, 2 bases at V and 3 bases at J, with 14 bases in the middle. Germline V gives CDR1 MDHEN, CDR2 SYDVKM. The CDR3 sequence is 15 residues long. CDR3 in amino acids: CASSLAGTGNYEQYF. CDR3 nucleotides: TGTGCCAGCAGTTTAGCTGGGACGGGGAACTACGAGCAGTACTTC.

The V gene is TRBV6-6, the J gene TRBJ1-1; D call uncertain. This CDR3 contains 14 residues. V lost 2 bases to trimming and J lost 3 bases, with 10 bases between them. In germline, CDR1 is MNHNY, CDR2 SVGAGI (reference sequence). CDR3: CASSYLRPDTEAFF. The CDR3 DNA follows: TGTGCCAGCAGTTACCTGAGACCTGACACTGAAGCTTTCTTT.

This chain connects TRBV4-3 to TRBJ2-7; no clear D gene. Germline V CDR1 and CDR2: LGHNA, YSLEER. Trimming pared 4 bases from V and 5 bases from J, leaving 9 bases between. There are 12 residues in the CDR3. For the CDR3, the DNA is TGCGCCAGCAGCCTCCGACCGAACGAGCAGTACTTC. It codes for CASSLRPNEQYF.

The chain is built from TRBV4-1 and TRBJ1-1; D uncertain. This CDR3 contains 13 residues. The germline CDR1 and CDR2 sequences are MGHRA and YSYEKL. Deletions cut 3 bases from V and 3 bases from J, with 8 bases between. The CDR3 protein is CASSQDRDTEAFF. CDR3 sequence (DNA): TGCGCCAGCAGCCAGGATCGGGACACTGAAGCTTTCTTT.

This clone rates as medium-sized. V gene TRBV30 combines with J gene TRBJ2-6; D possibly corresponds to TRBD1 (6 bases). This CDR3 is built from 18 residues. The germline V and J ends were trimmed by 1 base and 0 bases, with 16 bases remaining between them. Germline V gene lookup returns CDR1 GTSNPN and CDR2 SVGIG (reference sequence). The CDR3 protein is CAWSGILDRPSGANVLTF. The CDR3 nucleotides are TGTGCCTGGAGTGGCATTCTAGACAGGCCCTCTGGGGCCAACGTCCTGACTTTC.

For the CDR3, the DNA is TGCGCCAGCAGCGTGGACTCTCCCCAGACCCAGTACTTC. Amino acid sequence: CASSVDSPQTQYF. The V gene is TRBV5-1, the J gene TRBJ2-5, with a possible D match to TRBD2 (5 bases). This CDR3 is built from 13 residues. V shed 4 bases and J shed 6 bases, with 13 bases lying between them. Germline-derived CDR1 and CDR2 are SGHRS and YFSETQ.

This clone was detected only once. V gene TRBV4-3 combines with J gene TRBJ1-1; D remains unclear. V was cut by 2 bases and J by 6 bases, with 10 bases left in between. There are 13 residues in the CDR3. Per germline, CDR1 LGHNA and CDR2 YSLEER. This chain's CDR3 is CASSQIGNPEAFF. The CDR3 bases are TGCGCCAGCAGCCAAATAGGGAATCCTGAAGCTTTCTTT.

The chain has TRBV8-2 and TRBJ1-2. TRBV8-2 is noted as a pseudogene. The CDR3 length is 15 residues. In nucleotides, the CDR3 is TGTGGCACGCAGCTTAGGATAACGAAAGCCTATGGCTACACCTTC. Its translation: CGTQLRITKAYGYTF.

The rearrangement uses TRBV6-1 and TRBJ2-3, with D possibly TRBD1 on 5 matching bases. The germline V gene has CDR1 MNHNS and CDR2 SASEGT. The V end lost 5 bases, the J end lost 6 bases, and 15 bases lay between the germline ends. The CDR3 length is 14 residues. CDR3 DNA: TGTGCCAGCAGTAGGGGCCTTTTGGGCGATACGCAGTATTTT. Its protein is CASSRGLLGDTQYF.